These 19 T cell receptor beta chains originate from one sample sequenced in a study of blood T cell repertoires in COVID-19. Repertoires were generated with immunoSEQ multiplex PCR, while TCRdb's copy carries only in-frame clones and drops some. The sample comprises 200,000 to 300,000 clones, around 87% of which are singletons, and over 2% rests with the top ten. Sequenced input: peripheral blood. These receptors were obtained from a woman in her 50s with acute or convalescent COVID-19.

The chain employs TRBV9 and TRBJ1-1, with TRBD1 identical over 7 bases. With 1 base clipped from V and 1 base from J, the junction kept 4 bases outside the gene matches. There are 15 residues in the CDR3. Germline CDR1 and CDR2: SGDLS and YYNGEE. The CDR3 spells CASSVSGGRNTEAFF. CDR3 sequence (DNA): TGTGCCAGCAGCGTATCAGGGGGAAGGAACACTGAAGCTTTCTTT.

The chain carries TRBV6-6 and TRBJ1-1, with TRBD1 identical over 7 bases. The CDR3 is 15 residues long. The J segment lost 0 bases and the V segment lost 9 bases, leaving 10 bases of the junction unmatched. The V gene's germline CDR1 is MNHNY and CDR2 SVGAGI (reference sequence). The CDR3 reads CASLDTGEVNTEAFF. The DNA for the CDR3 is TGTGCCAGTTTGGACACAGGGGAGGTGAACACTGAAGCTTTCTTT.

The CDR3 reads CASPESASGANVLTF. The CDR3 region has the DNA TGTGCCAGCCCGGAAAGCGCCTCTGGGGCCAACGTCCTGACTTTC. The J gene is TRBJ2-6, the V gene TRBV7-2; D call uncertain. CDR1 and CDR2 (germline): SGHTA, FQGNSA. The CDR3 has 15 amino acids. The V end lost 8 bases, the J end lost 0 bases, and 11 bases lay between the germline ends.

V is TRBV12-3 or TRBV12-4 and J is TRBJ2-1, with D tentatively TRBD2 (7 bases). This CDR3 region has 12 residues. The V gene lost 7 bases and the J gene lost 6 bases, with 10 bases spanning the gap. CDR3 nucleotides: TGTGCCAGCAAGGGGGGGGTCAATGAGCAGTTCTTC. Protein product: CASKGGVNEQFF.

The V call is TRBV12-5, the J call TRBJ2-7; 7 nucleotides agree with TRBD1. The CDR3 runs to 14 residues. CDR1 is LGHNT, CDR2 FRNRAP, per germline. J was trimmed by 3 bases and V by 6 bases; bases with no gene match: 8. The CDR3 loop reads CASGPRDRDYEQYF. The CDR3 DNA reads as TGTGCTAGTGGACCCCGGGACAGAGACTACGAGCAGTACTTC.

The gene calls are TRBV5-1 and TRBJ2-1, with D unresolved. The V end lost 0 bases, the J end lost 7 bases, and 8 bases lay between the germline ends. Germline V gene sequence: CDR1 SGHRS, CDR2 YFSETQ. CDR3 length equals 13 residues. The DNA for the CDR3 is TGCGCCAGCAGCTTGGCCCCAGCGAATGAGCAGTTCTTC. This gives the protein CASSLAPANEQFF.

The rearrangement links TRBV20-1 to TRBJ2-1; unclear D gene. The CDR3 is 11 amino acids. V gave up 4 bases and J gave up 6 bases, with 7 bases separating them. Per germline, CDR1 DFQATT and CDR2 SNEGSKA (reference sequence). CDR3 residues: CSAMPSNEQFF. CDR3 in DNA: TGCAGTGCTATGCCTAGCAATGAGCAGTTCTTC.

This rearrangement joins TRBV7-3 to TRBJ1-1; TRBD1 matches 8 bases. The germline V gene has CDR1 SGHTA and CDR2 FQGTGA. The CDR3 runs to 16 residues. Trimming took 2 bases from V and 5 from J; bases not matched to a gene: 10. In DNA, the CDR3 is TGTGCCAGCAGCTTACAGGGGGCAGGATCTGATACTGAAGCTTTCTTT. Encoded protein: CASSLQGAGSDTEAFF. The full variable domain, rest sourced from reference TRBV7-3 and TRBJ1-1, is GAGVSQTPSNKVTEKGKYVELRCDPISGHTALYWYRQSLGQGPEFLIYFQGTGAADDSGLPNDRFFAVRPEGSVSTLKIQRTERGDSAVYLCASSLQGAGSDTEAFFGQGTRLTVV.

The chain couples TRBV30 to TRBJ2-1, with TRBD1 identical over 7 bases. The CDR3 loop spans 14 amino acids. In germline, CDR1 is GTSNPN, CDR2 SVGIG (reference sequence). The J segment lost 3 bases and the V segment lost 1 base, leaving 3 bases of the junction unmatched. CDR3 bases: TGTGCCTGGAGTGCGGGACAGCACTACAATGAGCAGTTCTTC. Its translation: CAWSAGQHYNEQFF.

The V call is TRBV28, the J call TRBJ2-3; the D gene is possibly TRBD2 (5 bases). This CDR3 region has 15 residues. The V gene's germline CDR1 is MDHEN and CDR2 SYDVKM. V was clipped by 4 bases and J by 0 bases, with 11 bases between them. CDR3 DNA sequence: TGTGCCAGCAGTTCGCAGCGGAGAAGCACAGATACGCAGTATTTT. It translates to CASSSQRRSTDTQYF.

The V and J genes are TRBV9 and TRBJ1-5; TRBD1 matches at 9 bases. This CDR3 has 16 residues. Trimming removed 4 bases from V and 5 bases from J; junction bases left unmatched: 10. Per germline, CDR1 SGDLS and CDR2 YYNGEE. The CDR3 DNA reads TGTGCCAGCAGCCCACACGAGGGACAGGGTTATCAGCCCCAGCATTTT. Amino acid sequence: CASSPHEGQGYQPQHF.

The DNA of the CDR3 is TGTGCCAGCAGCCGGGACAGGGCGACGGGAGATACGCAGTATTTT. Translating gives CASSRDRATGDTQYF. The chain uses TRBV5-6 and TRBJ2-3, with 9 bases fitting TRBD1. The junction had 8 bases not matched to a gene; V was cut back by 4 bases and J by 5 bases. The CDR3 is 15 residues long. Germline V lookup: CDR1 SGHDT, CDR2 YYEEEE.

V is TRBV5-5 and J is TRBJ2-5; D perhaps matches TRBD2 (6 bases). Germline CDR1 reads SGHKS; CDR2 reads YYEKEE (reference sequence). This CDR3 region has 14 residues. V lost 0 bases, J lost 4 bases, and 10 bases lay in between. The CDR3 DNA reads TGTGCCAGCAGCTTGGGGGCGGGAACAGAGACCCAGTACTTC. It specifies CASSLGAGTETQYF. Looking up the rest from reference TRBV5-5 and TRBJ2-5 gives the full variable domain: DAGVTQSPTHLIKTRGQQVTLRCSPISGHKSVSWYQQVLGQGPQFIFQYYEKEERGRGNFPDRFSARQFPNYSSELNVNALLLGDSALYLCASSLGAGTETQYFGPGTRLLVL.

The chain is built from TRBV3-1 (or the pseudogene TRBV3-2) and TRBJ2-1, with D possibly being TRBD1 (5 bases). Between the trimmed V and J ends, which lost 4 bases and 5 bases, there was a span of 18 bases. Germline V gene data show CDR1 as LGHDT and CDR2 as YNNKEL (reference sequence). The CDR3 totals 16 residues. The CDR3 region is CASSRDPQGVDNEQFF. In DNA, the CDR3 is TGTGCCAGCAGCCGAGACCCCCAAGGGGTCGACAATGAGCAGTTCTTC.

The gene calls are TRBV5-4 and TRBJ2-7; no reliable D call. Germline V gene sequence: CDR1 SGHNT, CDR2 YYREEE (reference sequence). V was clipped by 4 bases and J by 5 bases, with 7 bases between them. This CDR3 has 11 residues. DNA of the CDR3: TGTGCCAGCAGCCTCAACAACGAGCAGTACTTC. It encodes CASSLNNEQYF.

CDR3 sequence reads: CATSDGGEGETQYF. The CDR3 bases are TGTGCCACCAGTGACGGGGGAGAAGGGGAGACCCAGTACTTC. This chain joins TRBV24-1 and TRBJ2-5, with D possibly TRBD2 on 6 matching bases. This CDR3 contains 14 residues. V lost 4 bases to trimming and J lost 5 bases, with 13 bases between them. Germline V gene sequence: CDR1 KGHDR, CDR2 SFDVKD.

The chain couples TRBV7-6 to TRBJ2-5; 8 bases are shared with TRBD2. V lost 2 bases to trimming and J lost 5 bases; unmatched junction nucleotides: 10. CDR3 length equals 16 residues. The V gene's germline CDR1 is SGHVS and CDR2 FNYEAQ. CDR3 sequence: CASSLLSGSAGETQYF. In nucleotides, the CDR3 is TGTGCCAGCAGCTTACTGAGCGGGAGTGCGGGGGAGACCCAGTACTTC.

As DNA, the CDR3 is TGTGCCAGCAGCTTAGGCCGGACAGGGGAGAGGTCCTATAATTCACCCCTCCACTTT. This gives the protein CASSLGRTGERSYNSPLHF. The gene calls are TRBV7-2 and TRBJ1-6, with TRBD1 matching over 9 bases. The CDR3 is 19 residues long. Per germline, CDR1 SGHTA and CDR2 FQGNSA. Trimming at V came to 1 base and at J to 1 base, leaving 8 bases not matched to a gene.

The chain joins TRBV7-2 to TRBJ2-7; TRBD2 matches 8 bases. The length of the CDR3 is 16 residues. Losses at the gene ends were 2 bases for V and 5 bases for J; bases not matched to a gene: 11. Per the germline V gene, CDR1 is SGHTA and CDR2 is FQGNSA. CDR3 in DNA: TGTGCCAGCAGCTTAAGCGGGGCAGCGGGAGTAAACGAGCAGTACTTC. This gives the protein CASSLSGAAGVNEQYF.